Listed below are T cell receptor beta chains from one sample, sequenced in a study of blood T cell repertoires in COVID-19. Profiled with immunoSEQ multiplex PCR; TCRdb holds only in-frame clones, not every one. The data contain 270,000 or so clones, 80% to 85% of them singletons. Material: PBMCs or T cells enriched from blood (not recorded which). These receptors were collected from a man aged 45-65 years who had recovered from COVID-19. CDR3s include the opening cysteine and the closing phenylalanine or tryptophan. A D gene is named only where the DNA matches it firmly. Some rows mark clone size as missing; the rest say once, few, many or name a class of expanded clone.

j_gene,abundance,len,v_gene,d_gene,CDR3nt,CDR3aa
TRBJ1-5,.,14,TRBV29-1,TRBD1,TGCAGCGTTAGGGACAGCGGTAGCAATCAGCCCCAGCATTTT,CSVRDSGSNQPQHF
TRBJ1-5,.,14,TRBV19,.,TGTGCCAGTAGTATTAGTCCCCTCGATCAGCCCCAGCATTTT,CASSISPLDQPQHF
TRBJ1-6,few,13,TRBV19,TRBD1,TGTGCCAGTAGTGGAGACAGGGTCTCACCCCTCCACTTT,CASSGDRVSPLHF
TRBJ2-1,.,17,TRBV9,TRBD2,TGTGCCAGCAGCGTAGAAAGCGGGAGTAGCTCCTACAATGAGCAGTTCTTC,CASSVESGSSSYNEQFF
TRBJ1-2,.,16,TRBV3-1/TRBV3-2,.,TGTGCCAGCAGCCAAGAGTGGAGGCTAAATATGGGGGGCTACACCTTC,CASSQEWRLNMGGYTF
TRBJ1-2,.,15,TRBV9,.,TGTGCCAGCAGCGTAGAGGCAGGGTCCACCTATGGCTACACCTTC,CASSVEAGSTYGYTF
TRBJ2-5,.,11,TRBV2,.,TGTGCCAGCAGGGGCTTTGAGACCCAGTACTTC,CASRGFETQYF
TRBJ1-5,once,15,TRBV7-2,.,TGTGCCAGCAGCTTAACCAGGGATCACAATCAGCCCCAGCATTTT,CASSLTRDHNQPQHF
TRBJ2-3,.,14,TRBV19,TRBD2,TGTGCCAGTAGTCTAGCGGGGGGAGCAGATACGCAGTATTTT,CASSLAGGADTQYF
TRBJ1-2,.,16,TRBV27,TRBD1,TGTGCCAGCAGTTTTCGGAGGGGGCTTTTGGACTATGGCTACACCTTC,CASSFRRGLLDYGYTF
TRBJ2-7,.,17,TRBV6-4,.,TGTGCCAGCAGTGACTCCTTGTTTACGGCTCGGGTGGACGAGCAGTACTTC,CASSDSLFTARVDEQYF
TRBJ1-5,.,16,TRBV5-1,.,TGCGCCAGCAGCTTCGGGGATGGGCCTAGCAATCAGCCCCAGCATTTT,CASSFGDGPSNQPQHF
TRBJ1-3,.,16,TRBV7-9,.,TGTGCCAGCAGCTTAGTCAGGGCAGACTCTGGAAACACCATATATTTT,CASSLVRADSGNTIYF
TRBJ2-7,.,17,TRBV11-2,TRBD2,TGTGCCAGCAGCTTTCGGACTAGCGGGAGGCCTTCCTACGAGCAGTACTTC,CASSFRTSGRPSYEQYF
TRBJ1-1,once,15,TRBV18,TRBD1,TGTGCCAGCTCACGAGGGGGACAGATGAACACTGAAGCTTTCTTT,CASSRGGQMNTEAFF
TRBJ1-1,.,15,TRBV9,TRBD1,TGTGCCAGCAGCGTAGGTGGGACAGGGTCCACTGAAGCTTTCTTT,CASSVGGTGSTEAFF
TRBJ1-4,.,15,TRBV18,.,TGTGCCAGCTCACCAGGAGCCAGGGGTAATGAAAAACTGTTTTTT,CASSPGARGNEKLFF
TRBJ1-5,.,13,TRBV28,.,TGTGCCACCAGAAAGGGGTTCAGTCAGCCCCAGCATTTT,CATRKGFSQPQHF
TRBJ1-1,.,14,TRBV19,TRBD1,TGTGCCAGTCCCGCCCCAGGGGGGCGGACTGAAGCTTTCTTT,CASPAPGGRTEAFF
TRBJ1-1,.,11,TRBV24-1,.,TGTGCCACCCCAACAGGCACTGAAGCTTTCTTT,CATPTGTEAFF
TRBJ2-1,.,17,TRBV19,TRBD2,TGTGCCAGTAGTAAACGGACTAGCGGGAGGTGGAACAATGAGCAGTTCTTC,CASSKRTSGRWNNEQFF
TRBJ1-2,.,17,TRBV7-3,.,TGTGCCAGCAGCTTAAAGGCGAGACAGGCGGGGGTTAATGGCTACACCTTC,CASSLKARQAGVNGYTF
TRBJ1-1,.,12,TRBV18,.,TGTGCCAGCTCACCAAAAGCAGGGGAGGCTTTCTTT,CASSPKAGEAFF
TRBJ2-1,.,13,TRBV6-5,TRBD1,TGTGCCAGCAGAACGGGACAGTACAATGAGCAGTTCTTC,CASRTGQYNEQFF
TRBJ1-5,.,15,TRBV7-9,.,TGTGCCAGCAGCTCGGGGTGGGCGTCTAATCAGCCCCAGCATTTT,CASSSGWASNQPQHF
TRBJ2-7,many,16,TRBV4-2,.,TGTGCCAGCAGCCAAGTCCCGGGCCAAGGGGCCTACGAGCAGTACTTC,CASSQVPGQGAYEQYF
TRBJ2-1,.,14,TRBV29-1,TRBD2,TGCAGCGTGCCCCCATGGGAGGGCCCGGATGAGCAGTTCTTC,CSVPPWEGPDEQFF
TRBJ1-2,.,15,TRBV5-5,TRBD1,TGTGCCAGCAGCTGGGTGACAGGGGGTAACTATGGCTACACCTTC,CASSWVTGGNYGYTF
TRBJ2-7,.,16,TRBV7-2,TRBD1,TGTGCCAGCAGCTCCCAGGGGGCGGGGTCCCCCTACGAGCAGTACTTC,CASSSQGAGSPYEQYF
TRBJ2-1,.,15,TRBV7-3,.,TGTGCCAGCAGCCCCCGAGGGAGCTCCTACAATGAGCAGTTCTTC,CASSPRGSSYNEQFF
TRBJ2-2,.,15,TRBV6-5,.,TGTGCCAGCATCGTCGGCGGGTCGTGGACCGGGGAGCTGTTTTTT,CASIVGGSWTGELFF
TRBJ2-1,once,13,TRBV9,.,TGTGCCAGCAGCGTAAAAGCTGGCAATGAGCAGTTCTTC,CASSVKAGNEQFF
TRBJ2-7,.,11,TRBV20-1,.,TGCAGTGCTAATTCAGGGTACGAGCAGTACTTC,CSANSGYEQYF
TRBJ1-5,.,17,TRBV6-2/TRBV6-3,.,TGTGCCAGCAGTTCACTAGGAAGAACAGGGATGACGCAGCCCCAGCATTTT,CASSSLGRTGMTQPQHF
TRBJ2-3,.,15,TRBV19,TRBD2,TGTGCCAGTAGTCAAAGCGGGGGGCGCACAGATACGCAGTATTTT,CASSQSGGRTDTQYF
TRBJ2-1,.,13,TRBV4-1,TRBD2,TGCGCCAGCAGCTCCTGGGCGGGGGTCGAGCAGTTCTTC,CASSSWAGVEQFF
TRBJ2-7,.,13,TRBV19,TRBD1,TGTGCCGTAGGGGACAGGGGGCTAGGGGAGCAGTACTTC,CAVGDRGLGEQYF
TRBJ2-5,.,16,TRBV18,TRBD2,TGTGCCAGCTCACCAACCAGCGGGAGGGGGGCAGAGACCCAGTACTTC,CASSPTSGRGAETQYF
TRBJ2-7,.,14,TRBV28,.,TGTGCCAGCAGTTTCCCAGGGGACTCCTACGAGCAGTACTTC,CASSFPGDSYEQYF
TRBJ2-7,.,14,TRBV27,.,TGTGCCAGCAGTTTATGGGAGAGCTCCTACGAGCAGTACTTC,CASSLWESSYEQYF
TRBJ1-1,.,16,TRBV5-8,TRBD1,TGTGCCAGCAGCTGGAACAGACAGGGGGAGGCCCCTGGAGCTTTCTTT,CASSWNRQGEAPGAFF